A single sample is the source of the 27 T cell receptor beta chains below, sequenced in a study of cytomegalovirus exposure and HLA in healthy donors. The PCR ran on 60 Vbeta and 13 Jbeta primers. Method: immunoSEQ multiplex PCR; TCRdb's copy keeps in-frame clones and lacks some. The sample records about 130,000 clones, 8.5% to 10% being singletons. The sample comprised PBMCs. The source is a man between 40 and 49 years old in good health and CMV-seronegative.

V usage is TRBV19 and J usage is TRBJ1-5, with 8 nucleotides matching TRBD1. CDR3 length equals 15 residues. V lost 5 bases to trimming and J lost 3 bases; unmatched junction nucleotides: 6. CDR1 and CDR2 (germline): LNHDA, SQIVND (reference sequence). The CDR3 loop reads CASSPGQGPNQPQHF. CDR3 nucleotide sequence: TGTGCCAGTAGTCCCGGACAGGGCCCCAATCAGCCCCAGCATTTT.

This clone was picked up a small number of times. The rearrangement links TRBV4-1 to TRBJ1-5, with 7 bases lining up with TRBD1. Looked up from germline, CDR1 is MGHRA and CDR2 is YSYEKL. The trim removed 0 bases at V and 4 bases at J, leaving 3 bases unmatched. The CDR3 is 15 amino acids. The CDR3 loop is CASSQELQGNQPQHF. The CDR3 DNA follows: TGCGCCAGCAGCCAAGAGTTACAGGGGAATCAGCCCCAGCATTTT.

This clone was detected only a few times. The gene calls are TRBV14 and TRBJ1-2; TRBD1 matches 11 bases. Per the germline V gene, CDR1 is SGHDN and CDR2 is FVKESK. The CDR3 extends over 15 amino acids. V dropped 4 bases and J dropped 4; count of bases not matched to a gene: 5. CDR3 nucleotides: TGTGCCAGCAGCCGACGGACAGGGGGCCTCTATGGCTACACCTTC. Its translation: CASSRRTGGLYGYTF.

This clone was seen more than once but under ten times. CDR3 amino acids: CASSLETGVTGTQYF. As DNA, the CDR3 is TGTGCCAGCAGCCTAGAGACAGGGGTCACCGGGACCCAGTACTTC. The rearrangement joins TRBV7-9 to TRBJ2-5, with TRBD1 identical over 8 bases. Germline V gives CDR1 SEHNR, CDR2 FQNEAQ (reference sequence). The CDR3 covers 15 residues. Losses at the gene ends were 5 bases for V and 7 bases for J; bases not matched to a gene: 12.

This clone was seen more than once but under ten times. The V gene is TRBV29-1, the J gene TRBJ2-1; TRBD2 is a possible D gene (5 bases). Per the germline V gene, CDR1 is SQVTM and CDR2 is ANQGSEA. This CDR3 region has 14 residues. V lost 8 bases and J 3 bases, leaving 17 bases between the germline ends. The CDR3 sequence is CSSSTGSNYNEQFF. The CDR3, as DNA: TGCAGCTCTTCGACGGGAAGTAACTACAATGAGCAGTTCTTC.

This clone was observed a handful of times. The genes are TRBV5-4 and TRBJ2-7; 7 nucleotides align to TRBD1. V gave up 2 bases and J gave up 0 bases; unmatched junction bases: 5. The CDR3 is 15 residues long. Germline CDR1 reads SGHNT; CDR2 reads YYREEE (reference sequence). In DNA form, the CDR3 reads TGTGCCAGCAGCTTCGACAGGGCCAGCTCCTACGAGCAGTACTTC. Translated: CASSFDRASSYEQYF.

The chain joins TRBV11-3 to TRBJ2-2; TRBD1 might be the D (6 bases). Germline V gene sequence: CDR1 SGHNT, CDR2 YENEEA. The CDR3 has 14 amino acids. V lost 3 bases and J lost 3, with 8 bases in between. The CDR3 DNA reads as TGTGCCAGCAGCTTGGACAGCTACACCGGGGAGCTGTTTTTT. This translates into CASSLDSYTGELFF.

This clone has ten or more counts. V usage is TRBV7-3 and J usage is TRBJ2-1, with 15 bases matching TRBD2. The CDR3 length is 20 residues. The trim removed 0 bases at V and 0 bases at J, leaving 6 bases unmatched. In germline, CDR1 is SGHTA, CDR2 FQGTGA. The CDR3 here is CASSLTGTSGGRSSYNEQFF. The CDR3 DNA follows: TGTGCCAGCAGCTTAACCGGGACTAGCGGGGGGCGGAGCTCCTACAATGAGCAGTTCTTC.

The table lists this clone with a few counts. The chain's CDR3 is CASSLDRDRGQEKLFF. The CDR3 coding sequence is TGTGCCAGCAGCCTGGACCGGGACAGGGGGCAGGAAAAACTGTTTTTT. The chain links TRBV5-5 to TRBJ1-4, with TRBD1 matching 12 bases. Germline CDR1 SGHKS, CDR2 YYEKEE (reference sequence). V lost 4 bases to trimming and J lost 8 bases; unmatched junction nucleotides: 9. The CDR3 runs to 16 residues.

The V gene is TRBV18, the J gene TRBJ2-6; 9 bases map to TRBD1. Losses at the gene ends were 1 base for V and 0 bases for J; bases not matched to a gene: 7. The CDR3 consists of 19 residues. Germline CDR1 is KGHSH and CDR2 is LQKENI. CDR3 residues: CASSPLGQGVGSGANVLTF. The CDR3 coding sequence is TGTGCCAGCTCACCACTGGGACAGGGCGTGGGCTCTGGGGCCAACGTCCTGACTTTC.

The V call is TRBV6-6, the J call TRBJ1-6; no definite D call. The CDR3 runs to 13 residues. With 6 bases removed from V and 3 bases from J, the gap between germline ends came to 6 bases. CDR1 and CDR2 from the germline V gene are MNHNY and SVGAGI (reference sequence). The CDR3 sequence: CASRSYYNSPLHF. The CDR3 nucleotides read TGTGCCAGCAGGAGCTACTATAATTCACCCCTCCACTTT.

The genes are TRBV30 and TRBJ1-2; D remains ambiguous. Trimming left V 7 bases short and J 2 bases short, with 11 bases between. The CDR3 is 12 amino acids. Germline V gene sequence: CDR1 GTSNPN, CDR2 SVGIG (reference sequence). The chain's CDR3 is CALGVNNYGYTF. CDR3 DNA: TGTGCCTTAGGAGTGAACAACTATGGCTACACCTTC.

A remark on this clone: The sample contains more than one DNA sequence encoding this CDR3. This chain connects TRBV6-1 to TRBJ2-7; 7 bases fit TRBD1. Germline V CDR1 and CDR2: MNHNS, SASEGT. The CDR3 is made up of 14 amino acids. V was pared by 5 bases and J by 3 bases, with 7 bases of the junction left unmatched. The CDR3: CASSQTGNNYEQYF. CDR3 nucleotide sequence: TGTGCCAGCAGTCAGACAGGGAATAACTACGAGCAGTACTTC.

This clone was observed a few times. In DNA form, the CDR3 reads TGTGCCAGCAGCCTTGGACTAGCGGGGAATGAGCAGTTCTTC. Its translation: CASSLGLAGNEQFF. This chain links TRBV11-2 with TRBJ2-1; 12 bases match TRBD2. This CDR3 has 14 residues. With V trimmed by 5 bases and J by 7 bases, 3 bases remained unmatched. Per the germline V gene, CDR1 is SGHAT and CDR2 is FQNNGV.

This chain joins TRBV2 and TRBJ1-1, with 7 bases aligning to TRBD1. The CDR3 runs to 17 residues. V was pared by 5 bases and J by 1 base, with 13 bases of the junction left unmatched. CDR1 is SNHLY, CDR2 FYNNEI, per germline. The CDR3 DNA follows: TGTGCCAGCAGTATCCCCTTTAAAGGACAGGAGAACACTGAAGCTTTCTTT. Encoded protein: CASSIPFKGQENTEAFF. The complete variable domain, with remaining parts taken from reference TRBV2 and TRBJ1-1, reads EPEVTQTPSHQVTQMGQEVILRCVPISNHLYFYWYRQILGQKVEFLVSFYNNEISEKSEIFDDQFSVERPDGSNFTLKIRSTKLEDSAMYFCASSIPFKGQENTEAFFGQGTRLTVV.

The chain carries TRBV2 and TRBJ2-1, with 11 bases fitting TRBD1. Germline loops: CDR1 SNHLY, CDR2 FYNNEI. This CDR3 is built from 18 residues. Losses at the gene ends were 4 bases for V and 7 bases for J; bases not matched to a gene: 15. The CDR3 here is CASSVPDRDRGSVNEQFF. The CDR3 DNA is TGTGCCAGCAGTGTTCCCGACCGGGACAGGGGGAGTGTTAATGAGCAGTTCTTC.

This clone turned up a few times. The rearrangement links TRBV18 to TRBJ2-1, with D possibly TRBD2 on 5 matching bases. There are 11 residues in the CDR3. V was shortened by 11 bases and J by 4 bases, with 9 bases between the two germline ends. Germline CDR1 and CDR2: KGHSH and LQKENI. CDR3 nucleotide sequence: TGTGCCGGGTCGGGGTACAATGAGCAGTTCTTC. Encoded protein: CAGSGYNEQFF.

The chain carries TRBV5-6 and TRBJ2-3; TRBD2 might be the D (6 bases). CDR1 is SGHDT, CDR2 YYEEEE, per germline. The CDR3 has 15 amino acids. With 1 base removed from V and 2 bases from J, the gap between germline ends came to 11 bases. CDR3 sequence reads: CASSLFGGFTDTQYF. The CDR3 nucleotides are TGTGCCAGCAGCTTGTTCGGGGGATTCACAGATACGCAGTATTTT.

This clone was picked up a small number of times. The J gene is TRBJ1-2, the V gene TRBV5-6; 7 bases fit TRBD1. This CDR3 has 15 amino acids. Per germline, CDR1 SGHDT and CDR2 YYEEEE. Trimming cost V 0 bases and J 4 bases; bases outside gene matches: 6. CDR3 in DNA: TGTGCCAGCAGCTTGGAAGGGACAGCCCTCTATGGCTACACCTTC. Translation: CASSLEGTALYGYTF.

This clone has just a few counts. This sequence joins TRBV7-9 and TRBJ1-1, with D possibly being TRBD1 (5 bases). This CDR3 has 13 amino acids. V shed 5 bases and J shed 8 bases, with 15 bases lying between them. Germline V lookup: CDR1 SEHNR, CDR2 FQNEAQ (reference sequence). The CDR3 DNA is TGTGCCAGCAGCCGGGACTCTTTGAAGGAAGCTTTCTTT. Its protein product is CASSRDSLKEAFF.

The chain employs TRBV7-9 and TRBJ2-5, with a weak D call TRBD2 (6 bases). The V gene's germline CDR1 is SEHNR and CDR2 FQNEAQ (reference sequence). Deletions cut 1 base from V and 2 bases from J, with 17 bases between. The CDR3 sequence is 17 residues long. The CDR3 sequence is CASSLGHRRGNQETQYF. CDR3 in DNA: TGTGCCAGCAGCTTAGGTCATAGGCGGGGAAATCAAGAGACCCAGTACTTC.

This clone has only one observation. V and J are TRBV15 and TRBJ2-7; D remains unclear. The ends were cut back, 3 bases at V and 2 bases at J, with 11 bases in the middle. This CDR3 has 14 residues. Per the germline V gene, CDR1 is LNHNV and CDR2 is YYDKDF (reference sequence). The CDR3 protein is CATSSATPAYEQYF. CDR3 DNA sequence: TGTGCCACCAGCAGCGCAACCCCAGCCTACGAGCAGTACTTC.

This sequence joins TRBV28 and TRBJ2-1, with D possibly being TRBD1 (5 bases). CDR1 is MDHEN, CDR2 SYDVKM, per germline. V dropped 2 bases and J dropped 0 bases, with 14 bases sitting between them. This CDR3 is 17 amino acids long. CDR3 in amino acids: CASSLRGGYSSYNEQFF. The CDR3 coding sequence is TGTGCCAGCAGTTTAAGGGGTGGCTATAGCTCCTACAATGAGCAGTTCTTC.

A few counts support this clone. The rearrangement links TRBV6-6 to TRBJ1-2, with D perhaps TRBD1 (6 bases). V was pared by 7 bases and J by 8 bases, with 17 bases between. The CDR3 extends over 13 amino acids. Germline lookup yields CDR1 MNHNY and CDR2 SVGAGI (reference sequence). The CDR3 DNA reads TGTGCCAGCACCCTTGGGGGGGCGCAAGGCTACACCTTC. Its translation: CASTLGGAQGYTF.

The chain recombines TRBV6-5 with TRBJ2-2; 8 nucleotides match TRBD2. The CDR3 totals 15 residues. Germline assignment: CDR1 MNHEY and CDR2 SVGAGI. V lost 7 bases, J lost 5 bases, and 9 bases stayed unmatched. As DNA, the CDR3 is TGTGCCAGCACCCCGCCGGGGGGGCGAACCGGGGAGCTGTTTTTT. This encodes CASTPPGGRTGELFF.

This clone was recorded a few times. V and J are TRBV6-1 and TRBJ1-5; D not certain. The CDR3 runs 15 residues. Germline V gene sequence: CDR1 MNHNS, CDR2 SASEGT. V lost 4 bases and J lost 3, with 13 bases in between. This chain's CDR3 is CASSVKAAVNQPQHF. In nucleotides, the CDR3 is TGTGCCAGCAGTGTGAAGGCGGCAGTCAATCAGCCCCAGCATTTT.

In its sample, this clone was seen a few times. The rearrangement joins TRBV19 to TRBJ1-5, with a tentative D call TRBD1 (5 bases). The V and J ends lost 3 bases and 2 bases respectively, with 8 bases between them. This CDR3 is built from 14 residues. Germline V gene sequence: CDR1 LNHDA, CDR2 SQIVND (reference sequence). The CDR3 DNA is TGTGCCAGTAGTATGGGCAGGGGCAATCAGCCCCAGCATTTT. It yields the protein CASSMGRGNQPQHF.